This TCR beta chain was sequenced for a study of blood T cell repertoires in COVID-19. Using immunoSEQ multiplex PCR, the repertoire was profiled, and TCRdb retains in-frame clones only, with some absent. The sample yields around 150,000 clones, around 80% seen once. The CDR3 has 12 residues. The germline V and J ends were trimmed by 8 bases and 5 bases, with 12 bases remaining between them. The germline CDR1 and CDR2 sequences are MNHEY and SVGEGT. The source of this sequence is a man aged 55 to 69 with acute or convalescent COVID-19. Sequencing input: peripheral blood. The V call is TRBV6-2 or TRBV6-3, the J call TRBJ2-5; D unresolved. CDR3 residues: CASRRIGETQYF. The CDR3, as DNA: TGTGCCAGCCGCCGAATCGGGGAGACCCAGTACTTC.